The 22 T cell receptor beta chains below all came from one sample that was sequenced in a study of OX40 agonist ivuxolimab in advanced cancers. Library creation used the immunoSEQ multiplex PCR assay. TCRdb took over this immuneACCESS table, retaining in-frame rearrangements with V and J assigned. Such tables are incomplete; in checked studies, under half of the missing clones stem from an unresolved V gene, and the remainder is unexplained. The sample has about 45,000 clones on record, just over 90% of them singletons. The top ten hold around 19% of the sample. Sequencing used CD4+ or CD8+ T cells sorted from blood, obtained in a trial of the OX40 agonist ivuxolimab. These receptors were collected from an adult with an advanced solid tumor such as melanoma, head and neck, liver or kidney cancer.

This clone was found once. The chain uses TRBV7-2 and TRBJ2-5; D assignment may be TRBD1 or TRBD2 (7 bases each). This CDR3 comprises 15 residues. Germline CDR1 reads SGHTA; CDR2 reads FQGNSA. Trimming pared 3 bases from V and 5 bases from J, leaving 16 bases between. This CDR3 is CASSFRGGGHETQYF. CDR3 coding DNA: TGTGCCAGCAGCTTTCGGGGAGGGGGCCATGAGACCCAGTACTTC.

This clone turned up a few times. The CDR3 protein is CATSSQGAVLYF. CDR3 bases: TGTGCCACCAGCTCACAGGGGGCCGTGCTGTACTTC. This chain links TRBV15 with TRBJ2-7; 9 bases are shared with TRBD1. The CDR3 is 12 amino acids. V was clipped by 5 bases and J by 12 bases; unmatched bases: 8. Per the germline V gene, CDR1 is LNHNV and CDR2 is YYDKDF (reference sequence).

The chain has TRBV11-2 and TRBJ2-2; D ambiguous. The CDR3 runs 13 residues. Germline loops: CDR1 SGHAT, CDR2 FQNNGV. The germline V and J ends were trimmed by 1 base and 5 bases, with 5 bases remaining between them. CDR3 sequence: CASSLGPTGELFF. The CDR3 nucleotides read TGTGCCAGCAGCTTAGGCCCTACCGGGGAGCTGTTTTTT.

This chain joins TRBV27 and TRBJ2-7; D gene unclear. There are 13 residues in the CDR3. V lost 7 bases, J lost 2 bases, and 12 bases lay in between. Germline CDR1 MNHEY, CDR2 SMNVEV (reference sequence). The CDR3 loop reads CASIGSTPYEQYF. In nucleotides, the CDR3 is TGTGCCAGCATTGGCAGCACTCCCTACGAGCAGTACTTC.

This sequence joins TRBV13 and TRBJ2-2, with 7 bases fitting TRBD2. Germline CDR1 reads PRHDT; CDR2 reads FYEKMQ (reference sequence). V gave up 4 bases and J gave up 2 bases; unmatched junction bases: 10. This CDR3 has 17 residues. Here the CDR3 DNA reads TGTGCCAGCAGCTACCCGGGGCGGGGGACTAACACCGGGGAGCTGTTTTTT. Translating it yields CASSYPGRGTNTGELFF. The whole variable domain, filled in from reference TRBV13 and TRBJ2-2, reads AAGVIQSPRHLIKEKRETATLKCYPIPRHDTVYWYQQGPGQDPQFLISFYEKMQSDKGSIPDRFSAQQFSDYHSELNMSSLELGDSALYFCASSYPGRGTNTGELFFGEGSRLTVL.

The V and J genes are TRBV6-1 and TRBJ2-1, with 7 bases matching TRBD1. Germline V gene lookup returns CDR1 MNHNS and CDR2 SASEGT. CDR3 size: 15 residues. With 6 bases clipped from V and 9 bases from J, the junction kept 14 bases outside the gene matches. CDR3 in DNA: TGTGCCAGCAGCCTTCTTACTGGACAGGCCAGTGAGCAGTTCTTC. Its protein product is CASSLLTGQASEQFF.

As DNA, the CDR3 is TGTGCCAGCAGTTTCGGACAGGGACAATGGACCGGGGAGCTGTTTTTT. It is translated as CASSFGQGQWTGELFF. The J gene is TRBJ2-2, the V gene TRBV28; 8 bases are a match to TRBD1. This CDR3 has 16 amino acids. Germline CDR1 MDHEN, CDR2 SYDVKM. The V and J ends lost 3 bases and 5 bases, in that order; junction bases with no gene match: 8.

The V and J genes are TRBV6-5 and TRBJ1-5; no firm D call. The CDR3 has 15 residues. V lost 7 bases and J lost 2, with 15 bases in between. CDR1 is MNHEY, CDR2 SVGAGI, per germline. The CDR3 nucleotides are TGTGCCAGCAATATTTGGAGTGCGGGCAATCAGCCCCAGCATTTT. It is translated as CASNIWSAGNQPQHF.

The rearrangement links TRBV6-7 to TRBJ2-7, with D perhaps matching TRBD1 or TRBD2 (7 bases each). TRBV6-7 is known as an ORF, though its function is uncertain. V lost 5 bases and J lost 3, with 14 bases in between. There are 14 residues in the CDR3. Written as DNA, the CDR3 is TGTGCCAGCAGTCCAGGGGGGGGAGGCTACGAGCAGTACTTC. Encoded protein: CASSPGGGGYEQYF.

This chain connects TRBV7-2 to TRBJ1-2, with D unclear. Germline CDR1 is SGHTA and CDR2 is FQGNSA. This CDR3 is 13 amino acids long. V lost 1 base and J lost 6, with 9 bases in between. DNA of the CDR3: TGTGCCAGCAGCTTAGAGGGAGGGAATGGCTACACCTTC. Protein product: CASSLEGGNGYTF.

This chain connects TRBV11-2 to TRBJ2-1; TRBD2 is a possible D gene (6 bases). V lost 1 base and J lost 0, with 10 bases in between. The CDR3 is 16 amino acids. The germline CDR1 and CDR2 sequences are SGHAT and FQNNGV. The chain's CDR3 is CASSLVPSDSYNEQFF. In nucleotides, the CDR3 is TGTGCCAGCAGCTTAGTCCCTAGCGACTCCTACAATGAGCAGTTCTTC. Combining the CDR3 with reference TRBV11-2 and TRBJ2-1 gives the whole variable domain EAGVAQSPRYKIIEKRQSVAFWCNPISGHATLYWYQQILGQGPKLLIQFQNNGVVDDSQLPKDRFSAERLKGVDSTLKIQPAKLEDSAVYLCASSLVPSDSYNEQFFGPGTRLTVL.

The chain carries TRBV5-4 and TRBJ1-2; D perhaps matches TRBD1 (5 bases). The germline V gene encodes CDR1 SGHNT and CDR2 YYREEE (reference sequence). V was cut by 0 bases and J by 7 bases, with 13 bases left in between. The CDR3 sequence is 14 residues long. This CDR3 is CASSLEAGRFGYTF. The CDR3 nucleotides read TGTGCCAGCAGCTTGGAGGCAGGGCGTTTTGGCTACACCTTC.

J is TRBJ2-7 and V is TRBV28, with 8 bases fitting TRBD1. Losses at the gene ends were 6 bases for V and 2 bases for J; bases not matched to a gene: 6. The CDR3 has 14 residues. Germline CDR1 MDHEN, CDR2 SYDVKM. For the CDR3, the DNA is TGTGCCAGCAGATCCGGGACAGGACCCTACGAGCAGTACTTC. Its translation: CASRSGTGPYEQYF.

The chain recombines TRBV11-2 with TRBJ2-7; D gene unclear. The germline V gene encodes CDR1 SGHAT and CDR2 FQNNGV. The V and J ends lost 1 base and 1 base respectively, with 14 bases between them. The CDR3 covers 16 residues. In DNA, the CDR3 is TGTGCCAGCAGCTTAGGTTGGGCACAAGATTCCTACGAGCAGTACTTC. Translating it yields CASSLGWAQDSYEQYF.

This chain links TRBV29-1 with TRBJ2-7; D gene uncertain. Germline CDR1 and CDR2: SQVTM and ANQGSEA. V gave up 4 bases and J gave up 1 base, with 5 bases separating them. CDR3 size: 11 residues. The CDR3 sequence: CSVGVSYEQYF. The CDR3 region has the DNA TGCAGCGTTGGAGTATCCTACGAGCAGTACTTC.

The chain links TRBV7-8 to TRBJ1-6; D may be TRBD1 (6 bases). There are 14 residues in the CDR3. Trimming removed 5 bases at V and 10 bases at J, with 15 bases between. The germline V gene encodes CDR1 SGHVS and CDR2 FQNEAQ. The DNA of the CDR3 is TGTGCCAGCAGCAACCAGGGGATTGGATCACCCCTCCACTTT. This encodes CASSNQGIGSPLHF.

This clone was picked up one time. The rearrangement links TRBV29-1 to TRBJ2-1, with D possibly called TRBD1 or TRBD2 (7 bases each). This CDR3 is 16 amino acids long. V was trimmed by 2 bases and J by 3 bases, leaving 17 bases between them. Germline loops: CDR1 SQVTM, CDR2 ANQGSEA. The CDR3 bases are TGCAGCGTTGAATCGGGGGGACAGTCGGTCTACAATGAGCAGTTCTTC. Amino acids: CSVESGGQSVYNEQFF.

This chain links TRBV7-9 with TRBJ2-7, with 10 bases fitting TRBD1. The CDR3 is 14 residues long. Germline V CDR1 and CDR2: SEHNR, FQNEAQ (reference sequence). The ends lost 7 bases at V and 5 bases at J; junction bases unmatched: 8. CDR3 residues: CASTKVDRGHEQYF. CDR3 bases: TGTGCCAGCACAAAGGTTGACAGGGGGCACGAGCAGTACTTC.

This clone occurred once. V gene TRBV2 combines with J gene TRBJ1-2, with D tentatively TRBD1 (6 bases). CDR3 length: 12 residues. The ends were cut back, 7 bases at V and 6 bases at J, with 12 bases in the middle. Germline V CDR1 and CDR2: SNHLY, FYNNEI. The CDR3 loop is CASITGLNGYTF. In DNA, the CDR3 is TGTGCCAGCATCACAGGGTTAAATGGCTACACCTTC.

This CDR3 reads CASSIGPGQGAYEQYF. CDR3 nucleotide sequence: TGTGCCAGTAGTATAGGCCCGGGACAGGGGGCCTACGAGCAGTACTTC. The chain links TRBV19 to TRBJ2-7; TRBD1 agrees at 11 bases. This CDR3 region has 16 residues. Germline CDR1 LNHDA, CDR2 SQIVND (reference sequence). V gave up 1 base and J gave up 2 bases; unmatched junction bases: 4.

This clone showed up just once. A junction end diverges from the germline sequence, so it may reflect a read error. The chain uses TRBV7-7 and TRBJ1-1; D gene unclear. In germline, CDR1 is SSHAT, CDR2 FNYEAQ (reference sequence). The CDR3 consists of 15 residues. The DNA of the CDR3 is TGTGCTAGCAGCTTTCCCTCGACGGGGAACACTGAAGCTTTCTTT. It translates to CASSFPSTGNTEAFF.

V usage is TRBV2 and J usage is TRBJ2-1, with 16 bases fitting TRBD2. CDR1 is SNHLY, CDR2 FYNNEI, per germline. The CDR3 spans 14 residues. V lost 10 bases, J lost 8 bases, and 5 bases stayed unmatched. DNA of the CDR3: TGTGCCACCGGGACTAGCGGGAGGGTCTATGAGCAGTTCTTC. This gives the protein CATGTSGRVYEQFF. The full variable domain, in which reference TRBV2 and TRBJ2-1 provide the parts outside the CDR3, is EPEVTQTPSHQVTQMGQEVILRCVPISNHLYFYWYRQILGQKVEFLVSFYNNEISEKSEIFDDQFSVERPDGSNFTLKIRSTKLEDSAMYFCATGTSGRVYEQFFGPGTRLTVL.